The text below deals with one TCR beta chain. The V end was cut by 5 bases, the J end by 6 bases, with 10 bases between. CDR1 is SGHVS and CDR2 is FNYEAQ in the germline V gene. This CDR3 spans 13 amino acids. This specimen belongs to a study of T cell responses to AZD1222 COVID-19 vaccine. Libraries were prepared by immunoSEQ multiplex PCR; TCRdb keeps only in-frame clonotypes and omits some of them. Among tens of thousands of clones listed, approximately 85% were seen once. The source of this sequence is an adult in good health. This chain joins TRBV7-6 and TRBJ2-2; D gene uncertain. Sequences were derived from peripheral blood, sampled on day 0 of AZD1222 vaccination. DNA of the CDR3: TGTGCCAGCAGCCTCGCGTTATCCGGGGAGCTGTTTTTT. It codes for CASSLALSGELFF.